This T cell receptor beta chain came from a study of T cells in Graves' hyperthyroidism and ophthalmopathy. Germline V gives CDR1 LNHNV, CDR2 YYDKDF (reference sequence). V was pared by 0 bases and J by 10 bases, with 18 bases between. This CDR3 region has 15 residues. Across 18 months, stable Graves' hyperthyroidism was marked by no progression to ophthalmopathy. Uncontrolled infection, other autoimmune disease, pregnancy or lactation led to exclusion. There are many counts of this clonotype. TCR beta CDR3 regions were amplified from RNA. The primer set for the first-round RT-PCR of the TCR CDR3 was HTBI. Each CDR3 protein gets one entry after TCRdb re-called the multiplex PCR reads with MiXCR. The sample holds 470,000 or so distinct CDR3 sequences, around 21% seen once.

The source is a man aged 18 to 35 with Graves' hyperthyroidism. V usage is TRBV15 and J usage is TRBJ1-1; weak D call: TRBD1 (5 bases). Sequenced material: blood. The DNA of the CDR3 is TGTGCCACCAGCAGAGAGAAATTGTCAGGGTGGGGAGCTTTCTTT. Its protein product is CATSREKLSGWGAFF.